This TCR beta chain is drawn from a study of persistence of HIV-infected CD4 T cells. The wider study: Donors were ART-treated; their CMV- and Gag-responding CD4+ T cells were isolated.

Per germline, CDR1 SNHLY and CDR2 FYNNEI. The CDR3 length is 12 residues. V was pared by 6 bases and J by 3 bases, with 8 bases between. Sequencing used immunoSEQ version 4 in survey mode. Clones were read by immunoSEQ multiplex PCR, and TCRdb kept only the in-frame ones, dropping some. The sample lists tens of thousands of clones; roughly 80% were seen once. This clone came up once. Its cognate antigen is unknown. Lysates of CMV-infected fibroblasts at roughly 10 ug/mL stimulated these cells. Memory cells lacking CD40L and CD69 with high CD45RO were sorted. The rearrangement joins TRBV2 to TRBJ2-5; no definite D call. The receptor's source is an adult woman with HIV who was CMV-seropositive. The sample was CD4+ T cells sorted from PBMCs after approximately 19-hour stimulation, taken from a patient who received antiretroviral therapy. This chain's CDR3 is CASRDDKETQYF. The CDR3 bases are TGTGCCAGCAGGGACGATAAAGAGACCCAGTACTTC.